Listed below are T cell receptor beta chains from one sample, sequenced in a study of vaccination and CD4 T cells after COVID-19. MiXCR, applied by TCRdb to the PCR reads, yields one record per CDR3 protein. The repertoire holds some 10,000 distinct CDR3 sequences, with under 55% as singletons. Which antigens these TCRs recognize remains unknown. The specimen sequenced was CD4+ T cells from blood, cultured in vitro. The receptors stem from a human donor who had recovered from COVID-19. CDR3s include the opening cysteine and the closing phenylalanine or tryptophan. The D gene is left open where the match is weak. Expanded clones get a size class; other rows say once, few or many, or leave the size out.

V: TRBV7-9; size: few; D: -; J: TRBJ1-6; DNA: TGTGCCAGCAGCTTACGTAAGGGGTCCACAAATTCACCCCTCCACTTT; CDR3: CASSLRKGSTNSPLHF
V: TRBV12-3/TRBV12-4; size: few; D: -; J: TRBJ1-3; DNA: TGTGCCAGCAGTTCAGGAAACACCATATATTTT; CDR3: CASSSGNTIYF
V: TRBV6-1; size: -; D: -; J: TRBJ2-1; DNA: TGTGCCAGCAGTGAAAGGGACACCTCTAAAGCATACAATGAGCAGTTCTTC; CDR3: CASSERDTSKAYNEQFF
V: TRBV6-1; size: few; D: -; J: TRBJ2-5; DNA: TGTGCCAGCGTGCCTTTACAAGAGACCCAGTACTTC; CDR3: CASVPLQETQYF
V: TRBV12-3/TRBV12-4; size: -; D: -; J: TRBJ1-1; DNA: TGTGCCAGCAGTTTACGGCCTGCGTCCACTGAAGCTTTCTTT; CDR3: CASSLRPASTEAFF
V: TRBV10-3; size: -; D: -; J: TRBJ2-2; DNA: TGTGCCATCAGTGAGGGGGCCGCCCAGTCCGTGACCGGGGAGCTGTTTTTT; CDR3: CAISEGAAQSVTGELFF
V: TRBV27; size: few; D: -; J: TRBJ2-1; DNA: TGTGCCAGCAGTCTAGGACTTGGCCAGTACAATGAGCAGTTCTTC; CDR3: CASSLGLGQYNEQFF
V: TRBV19; size: few; D: -; J: TRBJ1-3; DNA: TGTGCCAGTACCCCTATATTAGGGCAGCCCGCCCCAGGACCCGGAAACACCATATATTTT; CDR3: CASTPILGQPAPGPGNTIYF
V: TRBV20-1; size: -; D: TRBD1; J: TRBJ1-2; DNA: TGCAGTGCTCCAGGACAGGGGAGGATTAACTATGGCTACACCTTC; CDR3: CSAPGQGRINYGYTF
V: TRBV27; size: few; D: -; J: TRBJ1-1; DNA: TGTGCCAGCAGTTTGTCTAGGTGGGGGGTAACTGAAGCTTTCTTT; CDR3: CASSLSRWGVTEAFF
V: TRBV19; size: -; D: -; J: TRBJ1-6; DNA: TGTGCCAGTAGGGACGAGGGTCGGTCACCCCTCCACTTT; CDR3: CASRDEGRSPLHF